This T cell receptor (beta chain) was identified in a study of technical replicates of blood from several donors. The repertoire was sequenced with immunoSEQ multiplex PCR; TCRdb's copy has only in-frame clones and lacks some. The table shows roughly 80,000 clones, with about nine tenths occurring only once. The CDR3 has 15 residues. CDR1 is SNHLY and CDR2 is FYNNEI in the germline V gene. The V segment lost 3 bases and the J segment 4 bases; nucleotides outside the gene matches: 6. This clone was found once. This TCR came from a human donor in good health. The chain links TRBV2 to TRBJ2-7, with 10 bases that match TRBD2. Input material: T cells isolated from PBMCs. The CDR3, as DNA: TGTGCCAGCAGTGACCCTAGCGGGAGTGGGTACGAGCAGTACTTC. This gives the protein CASSDPSGSGYEQYF.